Shown below are 11 T cell receptor beta chains from a single sample sequenced in a study of CD8+ T cells in alopecia areata. Treatment reported: oral pan-JAK inhibitor, 5-10 mg twice daily. Extraction and reverse transcription of RNA yielded cDNA as the sequencing template. Only in-frame clones appear in the TCRdb table, and some are missing; sequencing was by immunoSEQ multiplex PCR. The sample yields around 180,000 clones, just under 65% seen once. The sequencing here drew on CD4+ T cells sorted from blood, taken around week 50, from a patient treated with tofacitinib. Every receptor here comes from a human donor with alopecia areata.

This clone has just a few counts. V is TRBV30 and J is TRBJ1-1; D gene ambiguous. Trimming took 3 bases from V and 3 from J, leaving 11 bases between them. From germline, CDR1 is GTSNPN and CDR2 SVGIG (reference sequence). The CDR3 spans 13 residues. The DNA of the CDR3 is TGTGCCTGGAGGTCGGGTGGGGACACTGAAGCTTTCTTT. Protein sequence: CAWRSGGDTEAFF. The complete variable domain, with remaining parts taken from reference TRBV30 and TRBJ1-1, reads SQTIHQWPATLVQPVGSPLSLECTVEGTSNPNLYWYRQAAGRGLQLLFYSVGIGQISSEVPQNLSASRPQDRQFILSSKKLLLSDSGFYLCAWRSGGDTEAFFGQGTRLTVV.

The gene calls are TRBV19 and TRBJ1-2, with D hard to call. The CDR3 contains 13 residues. CDR1 LNHDA and CDR2 SQIVND come from the germline V gene (reference sequence). The V gene lost 3 bases and the J gene lost 3 bases, with 8 bases spanning the gap. CDR3 amino acids: CASSIGGDYGYTF. CDR3 sequence (DNA): TGTGCCAGTAGTATTGGCGGTGACTATGGCTACACCTTC. The whole variable domain, filled in from reference TRBV19 and TRBJ1-2, reads DGGITQSPKYLFRKEGQNVTLSCEQNLNHDAMYWYRQDPGQGLRLIYYSQIVNDFQKGDIAEGYSVSREKKESFPLTVTSAQKNPTAFYLCASSIGGDYGYTFGSGTRLTVV.

The chain links TRBV7-9 to TRBJ2-1; D unresolved. The V end was cut by 5 bases, the J end by 2 bases, with 16 bases between. Germline CDR1 and CDR2: SEHNR and FQNEAQ (reference sequence). This CDR3 region has 16 residues. CDR3 sequence (DNA): TGTGCCAGCAGCCCACTTTTGACATATACCTACAATGAGCAGTTCTTC. Amino acid sequence: CASSPLLTYTYNEQFF. The full variable domain, rest sourced from reference TRBV7-9 and TRBJ2-1, is DTGVSQNPRHKITKRGQNVTFRCDPISEHNRLYWYRQTLGQGPEFLTYFQNEAQLEKSRLLSDRFSAERPKGSFSTLEIQRTEQGDSAMYLCASSPLLTYTYNEQFFGPGTRLTVL.

V is TRBV29-1 and J is TRBJ2-1; no reliable D call. V was cut by 4 bases and J by 8 bases, with 9 bases left in between. The germline CDR1 and CDR2 sequences are SQVTM and ANQGSEA. CDR3 length: 11 amino acids. This CDR3 reads CSVVYLDEQFF. The CDR3 DNA sequence: TGCAGCGTTGTCTATCTAGATGAGCAGTTCTTC.

The V and J genes are TRBV25-1 and TRBJ2-6, with D hard to call. From germline, CDR1 is MGHDK and CDR2 SYGVNS. This CDR3 is built from 14 residues. The germline V and J ends were trimmed by 3 bases and 0 bases, with 3 bases remaining between them. The CDR3: CASSDHSGANVLTF. In DNA form, the CDR3 reads TGTGCCAGCAGTGACCACTCTGGGGCCAACGTCCTGACTTTC.

V usage is TRBV27 and J usage is TRBJ2-4; 7 nucleotides agree with TRBD1. The germline V gene encodes CDR1 MNHEY and CDR2 SMNVEV (reference sequence). V shed 0 bases, J shed 7 bases, and the junction held 3 bases outside the gene matches. CDR3 length: 14 amino acids. The DNA of the CDR3 is TGTGCCAGCAGTTTATCGATAGGGGGCAACATTCAGTACTTC. It yields the protein CASSLSIGGNIQYF.

Note on this clone: This specimen includes other DNA sequences encoding the same CDR3. This sequence joins TRBV5-1 and TRBJ2-5; D is undetermined. In germline, CDR1 is SGHRS, CDR2 YFSETQ. This CDR3 region has 12 residues. With 0 bases removed from V and 5 bases from J, the gap between germline ends came to 5 bases. Here the CDR3 reads CASSLGRETQYF. The CDR3 region has the DNA TGCGCCAGCAGCTTGGGACGGGAGACCCAGTACTTC. Filled out from reference TRBV5-1 and TRBJ2-5, the complete variable domain reads KAGVTQTPRYLIKTRGQQVTLSCSPISGHRSVSWYQQTPGQGLQFLFEYFSETQRNKGNFPGRFSGRQFSNSRSEMNVSTLELGDSALYLCASSLGRETQYFGPGTRLLVL.

The genes are TRBV6-1 and TRBJ1-5; tentatively, D is TRBD1 (5 bases). V lost 0 bases and J 11 bases, leaving 14 bases between the germline ends. The CDR3 length is 14 residues. The germline V gene has CDR1 MNHNS and CDR2 SASEGT. The CDR3 spells CASSEATQGTAQHF. CDR3 DNA sequence: TGTGCCAGCAGTGAAGCGACTCAGGGTACGGCCCAGCATTTT.

The chain couples TRBV13 to TRBJ2-6, with 9 positions matching TRBD1. The CDR3 is 19 amino acids. Germline V gene lookup returns CDR1 PRHDT and CDR2 FYEKMQ (reference sequence). The junction had 13 bases not matched to a gene; V was cut back by 5 bases and J by 2 bases. CDR3 region: CASSLVGRTGVPGANVLTF. Written as DNA, the CDR3 is TGTGCCAGCAGCCTCGTCGGGAGGACAGGGGTCCCTGGGGCCAACGTCCTGACTTTC.

The J gene is TRBJ2-5, the V gene TRBV10-3, with 7 bases aligning to TRBD2. Germline V gene sequence: CDR1 ENHRY, CDR2 SYGVKD. V was clipped by 3 bases and J by 2 bases; unmatched bases: 6. This CDR3 contains 15 residues. CDR3 coding DNA: TGTGCCATCAGTGATTTTGGGGGGGAGCAAGAGACCCAGTACTTC. This encodes CAISDFGGEQETQYF.

This clone was recorded once. The chain uses TRBV30 and TRBJ1-1; no firm D call. The germline V and J ends were trimmed by 0 bases and 5 bases, with 7 bases remaining between them. Germline V gene sequence: CDR1 GTSNPN, CDR2 SVGIG (reference sequence). The CDR3 is 12 residues long. Here the CDR3 DNA reads TGTGCCTGGAGTGTACTCAGGACTGAAGCTTTCTTT. Protein sequence: CAWSVLRTEAFF.